The clone carrying this T cell receptor beta chain appeared a few times. The antigen is unknown. The germline gives CDR1 MNHEY, CDR2 SVGAGI. Trimming at V came to 2 bases and at J to 5 bases, leaving 7 bases not matched to a gene. The CDR3 length is 15 residues. The data derive from a study of Tregs in tolerant kidney transplant recipients. Study findings and constraints: Findings come from small patient numbers and require larger validation.

Only in-frame clones appear in the TCRdb table, and some are missing; sequencing was by immunoSEQ multiplex PCR. The sample carries tens of thousands of clones, around nine tenths recorded once. CD4+CD25+CD127- Tregs, CD4+CD25- non-Tregs, CD4 and CD8 cells were sorted. The receptor's source is a human donor in good health. J is TRBJ2-7 and V is TRBV6-5, with 9 bases fitting TRBD2. The sample consisted of CD8+ T cells from blood. For the CDR3, the DNA is TGTGCCAGCAGTTACCGGTGGACTAGCGTCCACGAGCAGTACTTC. Encoded protein: CASSYRWTSVHEQYF.